These 9 T cell receptor beta chains originate from one sample sequenced in a study of T-cell reconstitution after alpha-beta-depleted transplantation in children. Unique molecular identifiers were incorporated into the prepared TCRbeta library. Via MiXCR, TCRdb re-called the PCR reads, giving one row per CDR3 protein. The repertoire has 550,000 to 600,000 distinct CDR3 sequences, under 25% of them found once; the top ten carry over 12%. Specimen: PBMCs, mostly from graft donor cells, collected 360 days after TCRalphabeta/CD19-depleted stem cell transplant. The source of these receptors is a boy in the first two years of life who had a stem cell transplant for acute myeloid leukemia, so the T cells may come from the graft donor.

This clonotype was picked up many times. The genes are TRBV12-3 or TRBV12-4 and TRBJ2-7, with 7 bases lining up with TRBD1. V lost 6 bases to trimming and J lost 5 bases; unmatched junction nucleotides: 4. CDR3 length: 12 amino acids. CDR3 loop: CASSLDRDEQYF. The CDR3 DNA reads TGTGCCAGCAGCCTTGACAGGGACGAGCAGTACTTC.

The sample holds many counts of this clonotype. The V and J genes are TRBV21-1 and TRBJ2-7; the DNA was not compared with TRBD1, the D call given in the table. TRBV21-1 is annotated as a pseudogene. The CDR3 spans 13 residues. The CDR3 nucleotides read TGTGCCAGCAGCACGGACAGGGACCACGAGCAGTACGTC. Its translation is CASSTDRDHEQYV.

This clonotype was picked up many times. For the CDR3, the DNA is TGCGCCAGCAGCTCCGGGTTACACTACGAGCAGTACTTC. This translates into CASSSGLHYEQYF. The rearrangement uses TRBV5-1 and TRBJ2-7; the D is unclear. Trimming removed 3 bases from V and 3 bases from J, with 10 bases in between. The germline V gene encodes CDR1 SGHRS and CDR2 YFSETQ. This CDR3 has 13 residues.

V gene TRBV3-1 combines with J gene TRBJ2-2; 11 bases agree with TRBD2. Per germline, CDR1 LGHDT and CDR2 YNNKEL (reference sequence). The V and J ends lost 0 bases and 4 bases, in that order; junction bases with no gene match: 4. The CDR3 loop spans 17 amino acids. CDR3 residues: CASSQDLAGGVTGELFF. The CDR3 region has the DNA TGTGCCAGCAGCCAAGACCTAGCGGGGGGCGTCACCGGGGAGCTGTTTTTT.

The sample holds a few counts of this clonotype. J is TRBJ1-2 and V is TRBV6-5; D may be TRBD1 (5 bases). CDR3 length equals 15 residues. V gave up 2 bases and J gave up 5 bases, with 15 bases separating them. Germline CDR1 MNHEY, CDR2 SVGAGI. CDR3 DNA: TGTGCCAGCAGTTACCAAGACAGCCCAGTATATGGCTACACCTTC. Amino acids: CASSYQDSPVYGYTF.

This clonotype was seen a few times. V usage is TRBV29-1 and J usage is TRBJ2-6; D call uncertain. CDR3 length equals 15 residues. V lost 5 bases and J lost 9, with 20 bases in between. Germline V gene data show CDR1 as SQVTM and CDR2 as ANQGSEA. CDR3 sequence reads: CSVSNRGGAFNVLTF. The CDR3, as DNA: TGCAGCGTTTCCAACAGAGGTGGTGCTTTCAACGTCCTGACTTTC.

CDR3 sequence reads: CSAREGEIGYTF. DNA for the CDR3: TGCAGTGCTAGAGAGGGGGAAATCGGCTACACCTTC. The genes are TRBV20-1 and TRBJ1-2; tentative D call: TRBD1 (5 bases). This CDR3 is built from 12 residues. The V end was cut by 0 bases, the J end by 8 bases, with 10 bases between. Germline V gene data show CDR1 as DFQATT and CDR2 as SNEGSKA (reference sequence).

The chain joins TRBV20-1 to TRBJ2-3, with a tentative D call TRBD1 (6 bases). Germline V CDR1 and CDR2: DFQATT, SNEGSKA (reference sequence). This CDR3 spans 11 amino acids. V gave up 1 base and J gave up 10 bases, with 9 bases separating them. In DNA form, the CDR3 reads TGCAGTGCTAGAGCTGGGGGCGCGCAGTATTTT. Encoded protein: CSARAGGAQYF.

This chain joins TRBV27 and TRBJ2-5; D ambiguous. V was shortened by 5 bases and J by 1 base, with 8 bases between the two germline ends. The germline CDR1 and CDR2 sequences are MNHEY and SMNVEV (reference sequence). The CDR3 sequence is 13 residues long. The CDR3 sequence is CASSLQSQETQYF. In DNA form, the CDR3 reads TGTGCCAGCAGTCTCCAGAGCCAAGAGACCCAGTACTTC.